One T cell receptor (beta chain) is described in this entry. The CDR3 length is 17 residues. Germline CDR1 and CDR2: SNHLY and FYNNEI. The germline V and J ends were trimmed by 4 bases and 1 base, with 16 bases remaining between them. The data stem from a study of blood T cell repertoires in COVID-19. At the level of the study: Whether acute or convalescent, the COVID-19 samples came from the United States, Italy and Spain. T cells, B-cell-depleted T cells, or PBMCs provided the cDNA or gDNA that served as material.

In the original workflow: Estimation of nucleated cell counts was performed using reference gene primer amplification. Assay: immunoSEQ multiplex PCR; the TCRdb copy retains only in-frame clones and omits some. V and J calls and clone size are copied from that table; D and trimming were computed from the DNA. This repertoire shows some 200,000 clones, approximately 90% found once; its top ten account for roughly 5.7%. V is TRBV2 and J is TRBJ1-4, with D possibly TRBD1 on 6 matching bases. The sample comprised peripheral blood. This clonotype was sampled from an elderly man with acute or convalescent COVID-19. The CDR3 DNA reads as TGTGCCAGCAGTGTGAACTCGAAGACAGGAACTAATGAAAAACTGTTTTTT. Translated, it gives CASSVNSKTGTNEKLFF.